This TCR beta chain was documented in a study of blood T cell repertoires in COVID-19. Study-wide context: COVID-19 samples from acute and convalescent phases originated in the United States, Italy and Spain. In each case, the material was cDNA or gDNA derived from T cells, B-cell-depleted T cells, or PBMCs.

The CDR3 has 15 amino acids. V dropped 5 bases and J dropped 6; count of bases not matched to a gene: 7. Per the germline V gene, CDR1 is SGHVS and CDR2 is FQNEAQ. In the original workflow: Estimation of nucleated cell counts was performed using reference gene primer amplification. Using immunoSEQ multiplex PCR, the repertoire was profiled, and TCRdb retains in-frame clones only, with some absent. The DNA gave D and trimming, while V, J and clone size come from that table. The profile shows under 300,000 clones, 84% of them singletons. This chain links TRBV7-8 with TRBJ2-5, with 12 bases that match TRBD1. Sequencing was performed on peripheral blood. The TCR comes from a man between 50 and 59 years old with acute or convalescent COVID-19. The CDR3 coding sequence is TGTGCCAGCAGCGTTGAGGGACAGGGGGCGAAGACCCAGTACTTC. Protein: CASSVEGQGAKTQYF.